This passage covers 27 T cell receptor beta chains from one sample sequenced in a study of cytomegalovirus exposure and HLA in healthy donors. The PCR used 60 Vbeta and 13 Jbeta primers. Clones were read by immunoSEQ multiplex PCR, and TCRdb kept only the in-frame ones, dropping some. Altogether around 210,000 clones are present, approximately 78% being singletons, with the ten largest covering 0.4% to 0.6%. Sequences were obtained from PBMCs. These receptors came from a boy between 5 and 17 years old in good health and CMV-seronegative.

The table lists this clone with a count of one. This sequence joins TRBV27 and TRBJ2-3, with TRBD2 matching 12 bases. The CDR3 loop spans 14 amino acids. In germline, CDR1 is MNHEY, CDR2 SMNVEV (reference sequence). V gave up 8 bases and J gave up 1 base; unmatched junction bases: 1. In DNA, the CDR3 is TGTGCCAGCTGGACTAGCGGGGGCACAGATACGCAGTATTTT. Translating it yields CASWTSGGTDTQYF.

The gene calls are TRBV2 and TRBJ1-1, with 8 bases fitting TRBD1. Germline V lookup: CDR1 SNHLY, CDR2 FYNNEI. The CDR3 has 12 amino acids. The V gene end was trimmed by 5 bases and the J gene end by 11 bases; junction bases not matched to a gene: 7. The DNA for the CDR3 is TGTGCCAGCAGTTCACAGGACAGGGAGGCTTTCTTT. The encoded protein is CASSSQDREAFF.

The genes are TRBV27 and TRBJ1-1; 8 nucleotides agree with TRBD1. V shed 5 bases, J shed 2 bases, and the junction held 7 bases outside the gene matches. Germline V gives CDR1 MNHEY, CDR2 SMNVEV (reference sequence). The CDR3 is 15 residues long. CDR3: CASSLADRGNTEAFF. Written as DNA, the CDR3 is TGTGCCAGCAGTCTTGCTGACAGGGGAAACACTGAAGCTTTCTTT.

This chain uses TRBV5-1 with TRBJ2-1; 7 nucleotides align to TRBD2. Germline V gene sequence: CDR1 SGHRS, CDR2 YFSETQ. The CDR3 loop spans 15 amino acids. V trimming: 4 bases; J trimming: 6 bases; junction bases outside the gene matches: 10. CDR3 DNA: TGCGCCAGCAGCCCCCTGCGGGAGTGGGGCAATGAGCAGTTCTTC. Amino acid sequence: CASSPLREWGNEQFF.

The chain combines TRBV2 with TRBJ2-1, with 8 bases aligning to TRBD2. From germline, CDR1 is SNHLY and CDR2 FYNNEI. V was clipped by 11 bases and J by 8 bases; unmatched bases: 14. The CDR3 runs to 14 residues. The CDR3 coding sequence is TGTGCCGCGGGGGGTCCTGATCGGGGGTATGAGCAGTTCTTC. It encodes CAAGGPDRGYEQFF.

The V gene is TRBV4-2, the J gene TRBJ1-5; tentative D call: TRBD1 (6 bases). Germline assignment: CDR1 LGHNA and CDR2 YNFKEQ. CDR3 length equals 14 residues. The V end was cut by 1 base, the J end by 6 bases, with 10 bases between. As DNA, the CDR3 is TGTGCCAGCAGCCAAGCAGGGGCAGGTCAGCCCCAGCATTTT. It specifies CASSQAGAGQPQHF.

The chain couples TRBV7-7 to TRBJ2-3; maybe TRBD1 (5 bases). Germline V gene sequence: CDR1 SSHAT, CDR2 FNYEAQ (reference sequence). The CDR3 loop spans 15 amino acids. Trimming removed 0 bases from V and 1 base from J, with 8 bases in between. CDR3 in DNA: TGTGCCAGCAGCTTAGCAGGGGTCGGCACAGATACGCAGTATTTT. Its protein is CASSLAGVGTDTQYF.

The chain employs TRBV6-5 and TRBJ1-2; D possibly corresponds to TRBD1 (6 bases). CDR1 and CDR2 from the germline V gene are MNHEY and SVGAGI. CDR3 length equals 14 residues. The V and J ends lost 5 bases and 4 bases respectively, with 14 bases between them. The CDR3 coding sequence is TGTGCCAGCAGTACCAGCAGGGGTGGCTATGGCTACACCTTC. Translating it yields CASSTSRGGYGYTF.

The CDR3 DNA reads as TGTGCCAGCAGCTTAGATTTAGGGGCTGAAGCTTTCTTT. It yields the protein CASSLDLGAEAFF. This chain connects TRBV11-2 to TRBJ1-1; tentatively, D is TRBD1 (5 bases). The CDR3 loop spans 13 amino acids. Trimming removed 0 bases at V and 6 bases at J, with 8 bases between. CDR1 and CDR2 from the germline V gene are SGHAT and FQNNGV.

This clone was detected only a few times. The rearrangement links TRBV7-2 to TRBJ2-1; 7 bases align to TRBD2. V dropped 1 base and J dropped 7; count of bases not matched to a gene: 7. CDR1 SGHTA and CDR2 FQGNSA come from the germline V gene. The CDR3 has 15 residues. The CDR3 sequence: CASSLGLAARNEQFF. The CDR3 bases are TGTGCCAGCAGCTTAGGTCTAGCGGCTCGTAATGAGCAGTTCTTC. Supplemented by reference TRBV7-2 and TRBJ2-1, the full variable domain reads GAGVSQSPSNKVTEKGKDVELRCDPISGHTALYWYRQSLGQGLEFLIYFQGNSAPDKSGLPSDRFSAERTGGSVSTLTIQRTQQEDSAVYLCASSLGLAARNEQFFGPGTRLTVL.

The CDR3 region has the DNA TGTGCCAGCAGTCCGGAGGGGGGGAGCAATCAGCCCCAGCATTTT. This codes for CASSPEGGSNQPQHF. The chain links TRBV5-5 to TRBJ1-5; D may be TRBD1 (6 bases). The germline CDR1 and CDR2 sequences are SGHKS and YYEKEE (reference sequence). The V end lost 5 bases, the J end lost 1 base, and 13 bases lay between the germline ends. CDR3 size: 15 residues.

This clone was seen more than once but under ten times. The V and J genes are TRBV5-4 and TRBJ1-1; TRBD1 matches at 8 bases. The V segment lost 2 bases and the J segment 10 bases; nucleotides outside the gene matches: 10. Per germline, CDR1 SGHNT and CDR2 YYREEE (reference sequence). The CDR3 contains 14 residues. CDR3 sequence (DNA): TGTGCCAGCAGCTTCGCAGGGGGCCGAGGGGTAGCTTTCTTT. Its translation: CASSFAGGRGVAFF.

The rearrangement joins TRBV5-1 to TRBJ1-1; TRBD1 aligns across 9 bases. V shed 4 bases and J 1 base; nucleotides not matched to a gene: 8. This CDR3 region has 16 residues. Per germline, CDR1 SGHRS and CDR2 YFSETQ. CDR3 nucleotide sequence: TGCGCCAGCAGCCCGGCTTACAGGGGGCCGAACACTGAAGCTTTCTTT. Translating it yields CASSPAYRGPNTEAFF.

This chain connects TRBV7-8 to TRBJ1-2; no reliable D call. Per germline, CDR1 SGHVS and CDR2 FQNEAQ. There are 12 residues in the CDR3. V was trimmed by 4 bases and J by 8 bases, leaving 11 bases between them. In DNA form, the CDR3 reads TGTGCCAGCAGCTCTCCAGCGAACGGCTACACCTTC. This codes for CASSSPANGYTF.

V gene TRBV5-1 combines with J gene TRBJ1-1; 9 bases are a match to TRBD1. This CDR3 is 15 amino acids long. Unmatched junction bases numbered 9, after V lost 1 base and J lost 8 bases. Germline V gene sequence: CDR1 SGHRS, CDR2 YFSETQ. CDR3 sequence reads: CASSLLQGAYSEAFF. The CDR3 bases are TGCGCCAGCAGCTTGTTACAGGGGGCCTATTCGGAAGCTTTCTTT.

The V and J genes are TRBV5-6 and TRBJ1-5, with D maybe TRBD1 (5 bases). Germline V gene sequence: CDR1 SGHDT, CDR2 YYEEEE. V lost 4 bases, J lost 7 bases, and 21 bases lay in between. CDR3 size: 16 residues. The CDR3 DNA follows: TGTGCCAGCAGCGCCCAATCGCCAGGGTCTAGACAGCCCCAGCATTTT. Its protein is CASSAQSPGSRQPQHF.

The V and J genes are TRBV9 and TRBJ1-2; TRBD1 might be the D (6 bases). Trimming left V 6 bases short and J 4 bases short, with 19 bases between. The CDR3 covers 15 residues. CDR1 SGDLS and CDR2 YYNGEE come from the germline V gene. The CDR3 sequence: CASTVATGHSYGYTF. The CDR3 region has the DNA TGTGCCAGCACCGTGGCGACAGGTCATTCCTATGGCTACACCTTC.

CDR3 bases: TGTGCCAGCACGGGAATCTATAAAAGCTCCTATAATTCACCCCTCCACTTT. This translates into CASTGIYKSSYNSPLHF. The V gene is TRBV6-4, the J gene TRBJ1-6; the D is unclear. V was pared by 7 bases and J by 0 bases, with 16 bases between. The germline V gene encodes CDR1 MRHNA and CDR2 SNTAGT. The CDR3 is 17 amino acids.

The chain recombines TRBV5-6 with TRBJ2-1; D is ambiguous. Trimming removed 2 bases at V and 10 bases at J, with 16 bases between. The CDR3 is 14 amino acids. Germline CDR1 and CDR2: SGHDT and YYEEEE. This CDR3 reads CASSFPLGPNEQFF. As DNA, the CDR3 is TGTGCCAGCAGCTTCCCCCTGGGCCCCAACGAGCAGTTCTTC. The whole variable domain, remainder taken from reference TRBV5-6 and TRBJ2-1, is DAGVTQSPTHLIKTRGQQVTLRCSPKSGHDTVSWYQQALGQGPQFIFQYYEEEERQRGNFPDRFSGHQFPNYSSELNVNALLLGDSALYLCASSFPLGPNEQFFGPGTRLTVL.

The gene calls are TRBV2 and TRBJ1-1; D is possibly TRBD1 (6 bases). Trimming cost V 7 bases and J 11 bases, with 20 bases left between them. Per the germline V gene, CDR1 is SNHLY and CDR2 is FYNNEI. This CDR3 has 13 residues. Here the CDR3 DNA reads TGTGCCAGCACCTTAAATAACAGGGTAATGGCTTTCTTT. Its translation is CASTLNNRVMAFF.

V and J are TRBV27 and TRBJ1-4; tentative D call: TRBD1 (5 bases). Trimming stripped 5 bases from V and 5 bases from J, with 18 bases between. The V gene's germline CDR1 is MNHEY and CDR2 SMNVEV (reference sequence). CDR3 size: 16 residues. This CDR3 is CASSPPPGRMNEKLFF. Written as DNA, the CDR3 is TGTGCCAGCAGTCCCCCCCCAGGGAGGATGAATGAAAAACTGTTTTTT.

This clone came up a few times. The V and J genes are TRBV27 and TRBJ2-5, with 15 nucleotides matching TRBD2. With the DNA end fitting TRBJ2-7 better, the J assignment may be wrong. The germline V gene has CDR1 MNHEY and CDR2 SMNVEV (reference sequence). This CDR3 spans 19 amino acids. CDR3 bases: TGTGCCAGCAATCCCTCTGGGACTAGCGGGAGGACCAATTTCTACGAGCAGTACTTC. Amino acids: CASNPSGTSGRTNFYEQYF.

This clone has a single count. The J gene is TRBJ2-3, the V gene TRBV27; 10 nucleotides align to TRBD1. After removal of 5 bases from V and 6 bases from J, the junction contained 5 bases not matched to a gene. Germline CDR1 and CDR2: MNHEY and SMNVEV (reference sequence). CDR3 length: 14 amino acids. CDR3 region: CASSVTGGLDTQYF. The CDR3 DNA sequence: TGTGCCAGCAGTGTGACAGGGGGCTTGGATACGCAGTATTTT.

The chain carries TRBV2 and TRBJ2-7; weak D call: TRBD2 (6 bases). CDR1 and CDR2 from the germline V gene are SNHLY and FYNNEI. The CDR3 length is 14 residues. V was clipped by 7 bases and J by 0 bases, with 13 bases between them. DNA for the CDR3: TGTGCCAGCACGCCCCAACTAGCCTCCTACGAGCAGTACTTC. This gives the protein CASTPQLASYEQYF.

This clone came up once. V is TRBV30 and J is TRBJ1-2, with TRBD1 identical over 7 bases. The germline V gene has CDR1 GTSNPN and CDR2 SVGIG (reference sequence). The CDR3 is 12 amino acids. Here the CDR3 reads CAGNRGPPGYTF. The DNA of the CDR3 is TGTGCAGGGAACAGGGGACCGCCTGGCTACACCTTC.

This clone was detected once. J is TRBJ1-2 and V is TRBV29-1; D is undetermined. The CDR3 is 11 residues long. The germline gives CDR1 SQVTM, CDR2 ANQGSEA. The V and J ends lost 3 bases and 6 bases respectively, with 8 bases between them. The CDR3: CSVDSRNGYTF. CDR3 DNA: TGCAGCGTTGATTCCAGGAATGGCTACACCTTC.

V and J are TRBV7-9 and TRBJ2-1; 8 nucleotides align to TRBD2. Germline CDR1 and CDR2: SEHNR and FQNEAQ (reference sequence). The CDR3 has 15 residues. V lost 3 bases, J lost 4 bases, and 5 bases stayed unmatched. The CDR3 spells CASSFLVAGYNEQFF. The DNA for the CDR3 is TGTGCCAGCAGCTTTTTGGTAGCGGGATACAATGAGCAGTTCTTC.